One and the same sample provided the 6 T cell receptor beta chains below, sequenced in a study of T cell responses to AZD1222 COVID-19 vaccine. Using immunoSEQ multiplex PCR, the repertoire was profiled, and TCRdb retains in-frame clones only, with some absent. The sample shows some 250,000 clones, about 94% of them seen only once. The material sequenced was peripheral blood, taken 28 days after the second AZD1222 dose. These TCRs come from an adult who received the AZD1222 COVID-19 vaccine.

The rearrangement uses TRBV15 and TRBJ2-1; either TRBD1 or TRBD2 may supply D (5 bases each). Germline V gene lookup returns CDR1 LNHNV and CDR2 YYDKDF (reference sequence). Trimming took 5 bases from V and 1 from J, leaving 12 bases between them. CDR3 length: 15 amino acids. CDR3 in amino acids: CATSLNGGSYNEQFF. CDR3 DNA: TGTGCCACCAGCCTGAATGGGGGTTCCTACAATGAGCAGTTCTTC. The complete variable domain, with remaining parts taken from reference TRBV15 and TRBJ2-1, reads DAMVIQNPRYQVTQFGKPVTLSCSQTLNHNVMYWYQQKSSQAPKLLFHYYDKDFNNEADTPDNFQSRRPNTSFCFLDIRSPGLGDTAMYLCATSLNGGSYNEQFFGPGTRLTVL.

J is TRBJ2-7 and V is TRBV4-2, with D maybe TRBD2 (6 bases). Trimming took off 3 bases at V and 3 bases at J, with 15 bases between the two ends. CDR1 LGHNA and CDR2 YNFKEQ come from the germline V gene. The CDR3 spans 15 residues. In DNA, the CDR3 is TGTGCCAGCAGCCATGCCCGGCTGGGGGGCTACGAGCAGTACTTC. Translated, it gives CASSHARLGGYEQYF.

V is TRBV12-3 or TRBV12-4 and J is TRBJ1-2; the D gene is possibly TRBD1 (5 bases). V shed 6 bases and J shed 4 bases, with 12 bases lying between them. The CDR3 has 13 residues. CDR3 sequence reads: CASSNPGSYGYTF. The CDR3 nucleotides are TGTGCCAGCAGCAACCCAGGGTCCTATGGCTACACCTTC.

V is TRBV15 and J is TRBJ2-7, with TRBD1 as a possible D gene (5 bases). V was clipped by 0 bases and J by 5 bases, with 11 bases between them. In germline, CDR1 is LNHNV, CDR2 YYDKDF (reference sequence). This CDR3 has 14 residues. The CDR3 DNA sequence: TGTGCCACCAGCAGAGATTCAGGGCAGCACGAGCAGTACTTC. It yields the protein CATSRDSGQHEQYF.

The CDR3 spells CASSDGIAGDTDTQYF. CDR3 DNA sequence: TGCGCCAGCAGTGATGGGATAGCGGGGGACACAGATACGCAGTATTTT. J is TRBJ2-3 and V is TRBV10-1; TRBD2 agrees at 9 bases. Unmatched junction bases numbered 6, after V lost 3 bases and J lost 2 bases. The CDR3 sequence is 16 residues long. From germline, CDR1 is WNHNN and CDR2 SYGVQD (reference sequence).

The CDR3 is CASSLGVRGTDTQYF. CDR3 nucleotides: TGTGCCAGCAGCTTAGGCGTCCGGGGGACAGATACGCAGTATTTT. V and J are TRBV7-9 and TRBJ2-3; weak D call: TRBD2 (6 bases). The CDR3 has 15 amino acids. Trimming pared 1 base from V and 3 bases from J, leaving 11 bases between. CDR1 is SEHNR, CDR2 FQNEAQ, per germline (reference sequence).